The clone carrying this T cell receptor beta chain was seen a few times. The antigen remains unidentified. TCRdb itself ran the PCR reads through MiXCR, one entry per CDR3 protein. Among some 28,000 distinct CDR3 sequences, roughly 50% were seen once, and the ten largest hold about 5%. Time point: late sampling 161 to 241 days after vaccination in a few convalescent patients. The data stem from a study of vaccination and CD4 T cells after COVID-19. Study details: Post-COVID sampling occurred a median around 100 days after diagnosis (range 35 to 161). For post-vaccine samples, collection took place a median about 65 days after dose two, ranging from 14 to 241. At days 161 to 241 post-vaccination, as well as at day 14, a few convalescent patients were sampled.

Study results and limitations: Among reactive clones from convalescent patients, a median around 90% appeared only post-vaccination.

V lost 4 bases and J 14 bases, leaving 15 bases between the germline ends. The germline gives CDR1 MNHNS, CDR2 SASEGT. The CDR3 totals 13 residues. Here the sequenced sample was CD4+ T cells from blood, taken about 7 months after SARS-CoV-2 vaccination. The origin of this receptor is a human donor who had recovered from COVID-19. The chain employs TRBV6-1 and TRBJ1-6; the D gene is possibly TRBD1 (5 bases). CDR3 sequence (DNA): TGTGCCAGCAGTGGGGACTGGGGAGAGTCCCTCCACTTT. Translated: CASSGDWGESLHF.